The clone carrying this T cell receptor (beta chain) was detected only a few times. The antigen remains undetermined. The table came from immunoSEQ multiplex PCR; TCRdb's copy has only in-frame clones and leaves some out. This table holds about 59,000 clones, about 94% found once. This entry comes from a study of graft-versus-host responses after intestinal transplantation. Study-wide background: Each of the recipients got a multivisceral, liver-intestinal, or isolated intestinal transplant. Every recipient underwent anti-thymocyte globulin induction, then tacrolimus and steroids for roughly 3 years.

In germline, CDR1 is SGHDN, CDR2 FVKESK. The CDR3 has 15 amino acids. V was clipped by 0 bases and J by 4 bases, with 12 bases between them. The sample consisted of unstimulated CD4+ T cells sorted from spleen or lymph node cells, taken before transplant. The clonotype comes from a human donor who was the organ donor for an intestinal transplant. This sequence joins TRBV14 and TRBJ2-5; either TRBD1 or TRBD2 may fit D (7 bases each). This CDR3 reads CASSQEGRGRETQYF. In DNA, the CDR3 is TGTGCCAGCAGCCAAGAGGGGAGGGGGCGAGAGACCCAGTACTTC.